A single T cell receptor (beta chain) is shown here with its context. Trimming left V 2 bases short and J 1 base short, with 8 bases between. Germline CDR1 and CDR2: SNHLY and FYNNEI. CDR3 size: 15 residues. This entry is derived from a study of blood T cell repertoires in COVID-19. Sequencing was performed with immunoSEQ multiplex PCR; in TCRdb, only in-frame clones are kept and a portion is missing. This table has approximately 480,000 clones, 89% appearing once. The sequence was collected from a man aged 18 to 30 with COVID-19, enrolled during active disease. The chain couples TRBV2 to TRBJ1-4; D is ambiguous. The specimen was peripheral blood. The CDR3 nucleotides are TGTGCCAGCAGTGAACAGAGGGTAACTAATGAAAAACTGTTTTTT. It encodes CASSEQRVTNEKLFF.